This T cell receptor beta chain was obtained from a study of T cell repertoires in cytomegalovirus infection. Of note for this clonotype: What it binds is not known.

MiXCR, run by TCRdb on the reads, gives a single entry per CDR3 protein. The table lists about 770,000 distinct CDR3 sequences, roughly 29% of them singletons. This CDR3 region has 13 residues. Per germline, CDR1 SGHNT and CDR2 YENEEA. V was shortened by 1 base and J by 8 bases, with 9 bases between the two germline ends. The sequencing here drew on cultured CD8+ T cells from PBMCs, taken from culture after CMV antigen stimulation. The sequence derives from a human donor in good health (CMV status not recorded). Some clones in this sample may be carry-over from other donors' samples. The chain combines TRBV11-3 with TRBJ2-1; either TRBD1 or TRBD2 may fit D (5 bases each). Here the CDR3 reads CASSLGGADEQFF. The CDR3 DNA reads TGTGCCAGCAGCTTAGGAGGGGCGGATGAGCAGTTCTTC.